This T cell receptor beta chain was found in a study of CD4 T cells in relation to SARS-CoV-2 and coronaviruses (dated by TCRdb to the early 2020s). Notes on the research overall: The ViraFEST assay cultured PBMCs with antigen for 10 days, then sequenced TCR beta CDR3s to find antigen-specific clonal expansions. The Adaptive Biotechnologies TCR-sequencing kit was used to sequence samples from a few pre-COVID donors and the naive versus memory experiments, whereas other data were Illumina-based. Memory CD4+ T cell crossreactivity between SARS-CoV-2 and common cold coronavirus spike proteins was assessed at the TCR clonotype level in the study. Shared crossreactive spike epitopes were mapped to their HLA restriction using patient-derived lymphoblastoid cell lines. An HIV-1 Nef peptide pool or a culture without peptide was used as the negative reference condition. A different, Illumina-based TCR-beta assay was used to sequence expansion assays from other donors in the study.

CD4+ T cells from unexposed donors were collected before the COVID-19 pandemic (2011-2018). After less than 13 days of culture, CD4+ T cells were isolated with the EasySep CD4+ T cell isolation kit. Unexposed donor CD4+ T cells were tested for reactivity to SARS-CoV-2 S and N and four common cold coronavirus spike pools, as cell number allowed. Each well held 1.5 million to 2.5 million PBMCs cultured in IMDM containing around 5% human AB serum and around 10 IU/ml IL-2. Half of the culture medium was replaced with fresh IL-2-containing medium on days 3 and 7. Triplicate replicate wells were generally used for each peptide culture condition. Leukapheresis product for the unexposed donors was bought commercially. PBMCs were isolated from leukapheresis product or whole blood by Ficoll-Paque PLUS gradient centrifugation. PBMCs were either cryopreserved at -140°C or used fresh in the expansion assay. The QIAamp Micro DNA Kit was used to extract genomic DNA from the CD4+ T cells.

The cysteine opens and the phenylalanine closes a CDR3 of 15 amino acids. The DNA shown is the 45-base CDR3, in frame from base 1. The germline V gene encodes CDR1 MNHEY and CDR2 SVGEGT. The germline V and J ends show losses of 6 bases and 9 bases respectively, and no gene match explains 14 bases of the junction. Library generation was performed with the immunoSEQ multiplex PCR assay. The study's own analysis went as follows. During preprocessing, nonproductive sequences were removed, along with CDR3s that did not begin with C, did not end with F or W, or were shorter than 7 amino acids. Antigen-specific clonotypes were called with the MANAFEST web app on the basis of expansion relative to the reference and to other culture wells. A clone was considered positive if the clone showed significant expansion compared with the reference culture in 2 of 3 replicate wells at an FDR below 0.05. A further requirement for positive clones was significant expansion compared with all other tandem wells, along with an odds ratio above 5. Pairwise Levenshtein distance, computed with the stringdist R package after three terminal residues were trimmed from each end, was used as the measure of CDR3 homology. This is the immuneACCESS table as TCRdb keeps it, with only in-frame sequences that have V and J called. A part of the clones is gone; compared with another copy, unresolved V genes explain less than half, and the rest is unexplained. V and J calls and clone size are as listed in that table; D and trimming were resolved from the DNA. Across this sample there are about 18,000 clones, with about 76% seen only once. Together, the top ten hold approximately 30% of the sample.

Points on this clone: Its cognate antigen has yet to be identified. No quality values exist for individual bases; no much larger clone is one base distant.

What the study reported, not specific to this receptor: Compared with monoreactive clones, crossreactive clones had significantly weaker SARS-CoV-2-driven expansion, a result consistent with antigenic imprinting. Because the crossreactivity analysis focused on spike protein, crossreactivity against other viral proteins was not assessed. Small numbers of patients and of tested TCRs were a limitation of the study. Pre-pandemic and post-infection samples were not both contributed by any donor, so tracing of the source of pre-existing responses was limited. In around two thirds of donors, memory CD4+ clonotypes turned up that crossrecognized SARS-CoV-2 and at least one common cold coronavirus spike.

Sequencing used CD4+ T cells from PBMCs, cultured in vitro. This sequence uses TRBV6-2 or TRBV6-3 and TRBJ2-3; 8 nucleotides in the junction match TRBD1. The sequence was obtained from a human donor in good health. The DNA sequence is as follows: TGTGCCAGCAGCCGACTGACAGGGGCAAAGATGACGCAGTATTTT. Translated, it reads CASSRLTGAKMTQYF.